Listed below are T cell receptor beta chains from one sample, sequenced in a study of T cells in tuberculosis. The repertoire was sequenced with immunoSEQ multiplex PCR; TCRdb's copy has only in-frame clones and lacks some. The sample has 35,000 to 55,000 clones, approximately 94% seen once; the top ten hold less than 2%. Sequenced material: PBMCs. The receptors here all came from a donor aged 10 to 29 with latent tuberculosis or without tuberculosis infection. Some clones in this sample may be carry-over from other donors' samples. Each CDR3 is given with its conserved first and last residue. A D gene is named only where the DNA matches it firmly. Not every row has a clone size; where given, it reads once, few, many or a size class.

CASSLVRTLNYGYTF,TGTGCCAGCAGCTTGGTGCGGACATTAAACTATGGCTACACCTTC,TRBJ1-2,-,-,TRBV5-6
CAISEFLGGSSQNIQYF,TGTGCCATCAGTGAGTTTCTAGGCGGGAGTTCCCAAAACATTCAGTACTTC,TRBJ2-4,once,TRBD2,TRBV10-3
CASLQVPFYGYTF,TGTGCCAGCTTACAGGTTCCTTTTTATGGCTACACCTTC,TRBJ1-2,-,-,TRBV6-1
CASTKILGLARVYNEQFF,TGTGCCAGCACCAAGATATTGGGATTAGCGAGAGTATACAATGAGCAGTTCTTC,TRBJ2-1,-,-,TRBV28
CASSPRQGGSTDTQYF,TGTGCCAGCAGCCCACGACAGGGGGGGAGCACAGATACGCAGTATTTT,TRBJ2-3,-,TRBD1,TRBV7-2
CASSVLGTGALRTEAFF,TGTGCCAGCAGCGTACTGGGTACAGGGGCCTTAAGGACTGAAGCTTTCTTT,TRBJ1-1,-,TRBD1,TRBV7-3
CASSQAGFEYEQYF,TGTGCCAGCAGCCAAGCAGGGTTTGAGTACGAGCAGTACTTC,TRBJ2-7,-,-,TRBV14
CASSLGLAGDNEQFF,TGTGCCAGCAGTTTAGGACTAGCGGGAGACAATGAGCAGTTCTTC,TRBJ2-1,-,TRBD2,TRBV27
CASMRQGLEFF,TGTGCCAGCATGCGACAGGGATTGGAGTTCTTC,TRBJ2-1,-,TRBD1,TRBV2
CSVEEGRFYGYTF,TGCAGCGTTGAAGAGGGCAGGTTCTATGGCTACACCTTC,TRBJ1-2,few,-,TRBV29-1
CASSFGTGTGFYEQYF,TGTGCCAGCAGTTTTGGTACCGGGACAGGGTTCTACGAGCAGTACTTC,TRBJ2-7,-,TRBD1,TRBV27
CASSLRQGAPNTEAFF,TGCGCCAGCAGCTTGCGGCAGGGGGCCCCGAACACTGAAGCTTTCTTT,TRBJ1-1,-,TRBD1,TRBV5-1
CASRIAEIDEQYF,TGTGCCAGCAGAATCGCCGAGATCGACGAGCAGTACTTC,TRBJ2-7,few,-,TRBV6-5